This T cell receptor (beta chain) appears in the sequencing data of a study of blood T cell repertoires in COVID-19. The study counted Cohort 3 donors as recovered given two negative PCRs, clearance, or symptom resolution. Germline V gene data show CDR1 as LGHDT and CDR2 as YNNKEL (reference sequence). This CDR3 is built from 14 residues. Losses at the gene ends were 4 bases for V and 6 bases for J; bases not matched to a gene: 6. This clone has only a few counts. Sequencing used immunoSEQ multiplex PCR; TCRdb keeps in-frame clones, though not all of them. This sample carries 200,000 to 250,000 clones, 82% of them seen once, and the ten largest clones take approximately 3.1%.

The source material was PBMCs or T cells enriched from blood (not recorded which). The V and J genes are TRBV3-1 (or the pseudogene TRBV3-2) and TRBJ1-2, with 9 bases identical to TRBD1. This receptor was taken from a woman aged 55-69 years who had recovered from COVID-19. The CDR3 coding sequence is TGTGCCAGCAGCCCTACCGGGACAGGGCATGGCTACACCTTC. Translating gives CASSPTGTGHGYTF.